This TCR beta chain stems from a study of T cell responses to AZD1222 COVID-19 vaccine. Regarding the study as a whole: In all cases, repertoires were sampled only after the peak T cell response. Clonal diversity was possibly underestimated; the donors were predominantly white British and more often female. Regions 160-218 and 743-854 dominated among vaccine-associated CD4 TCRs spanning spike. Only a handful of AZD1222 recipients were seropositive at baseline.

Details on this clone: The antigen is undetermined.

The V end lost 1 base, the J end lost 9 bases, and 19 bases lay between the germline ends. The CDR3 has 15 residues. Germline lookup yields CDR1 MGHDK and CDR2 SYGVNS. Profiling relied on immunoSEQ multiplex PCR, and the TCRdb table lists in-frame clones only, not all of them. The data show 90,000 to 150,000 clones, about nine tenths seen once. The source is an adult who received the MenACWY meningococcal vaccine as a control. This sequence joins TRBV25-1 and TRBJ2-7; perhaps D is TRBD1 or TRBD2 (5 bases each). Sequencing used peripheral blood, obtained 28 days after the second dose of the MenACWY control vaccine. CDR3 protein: CASSESGTDFKVQYF. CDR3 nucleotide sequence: TGTGCCAGCAGTGAATCTGGGACGGACTTTAAAGTGCAGTACTTC.